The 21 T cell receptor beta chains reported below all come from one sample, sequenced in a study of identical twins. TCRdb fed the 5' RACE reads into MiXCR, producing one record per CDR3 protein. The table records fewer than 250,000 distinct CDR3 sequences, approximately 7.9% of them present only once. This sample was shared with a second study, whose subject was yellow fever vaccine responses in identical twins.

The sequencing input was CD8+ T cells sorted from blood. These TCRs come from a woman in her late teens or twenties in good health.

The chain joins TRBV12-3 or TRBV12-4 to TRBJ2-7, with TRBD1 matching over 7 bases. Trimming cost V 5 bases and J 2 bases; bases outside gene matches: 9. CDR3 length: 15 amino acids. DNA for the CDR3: TGTGCCAGCAGTAGCCGGGACAGCGGTGCCTACGAGCAGTACTTC. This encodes CASSSRDSGAYEQYF.

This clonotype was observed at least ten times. CDR3 DNA sequence: TGTGCCAGCAGCGTATCTAGCGGGAGGGCCGACGAGCAGTACTTC. It encodes CASSVSSGRADEQYF. V usage is TRBV9 and J usage is TRBJ2-7; 12 nucleotides match TRBD2. Losses at the gene ends were 1 base for V and 5 bases for J; bases not matched to a gene: 4. Germline V gives CDR1 SGDLS, CDR2 YYNGEE. The CDR3 spans 15 residues. Variable domain in full (rest from reference TRBV9 and TRBJ2-7): DSGVTQTPKHLITATGQRVTLRCSPRSGDLSVYWYQQSLDQGLQFLIQYYNGEERAKGNILERFSAQQFPDLHSELNLSSLELGDSALYFCASSVSSGRADEQYFGPGTRLTVT.

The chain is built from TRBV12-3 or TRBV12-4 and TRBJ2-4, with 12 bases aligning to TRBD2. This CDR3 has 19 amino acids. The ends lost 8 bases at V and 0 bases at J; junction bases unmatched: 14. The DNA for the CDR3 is TGTGCCAGCTGCCCCGGGACTAGCGGGTGGGAGATAGCCAAAAACATTCAGTACTTC. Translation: CASCPGTSGWEIAKNIQYF.

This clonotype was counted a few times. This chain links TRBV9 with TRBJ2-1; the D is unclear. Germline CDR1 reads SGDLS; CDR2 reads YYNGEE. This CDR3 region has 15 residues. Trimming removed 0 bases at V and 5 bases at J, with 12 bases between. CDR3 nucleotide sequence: TGTGCCAGCAGCGTAGAGGTAGACAACCACAATGAGCAGTTCTTC. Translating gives CASSVEVDNHNEQFF.

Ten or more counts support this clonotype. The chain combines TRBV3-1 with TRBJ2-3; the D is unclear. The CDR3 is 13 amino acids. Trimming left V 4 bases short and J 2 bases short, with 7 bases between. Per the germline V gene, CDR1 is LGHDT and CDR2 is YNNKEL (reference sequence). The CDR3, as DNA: TGTGCCAGCAGCCGAAGTAACACAGATACGCAGTATTTT. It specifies CASSRSNTDTQYF.

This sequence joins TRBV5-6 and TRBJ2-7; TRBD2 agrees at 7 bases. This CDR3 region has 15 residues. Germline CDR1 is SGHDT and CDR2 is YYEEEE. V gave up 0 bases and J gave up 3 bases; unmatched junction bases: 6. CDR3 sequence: CASSLAGAGLYEQYF. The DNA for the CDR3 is TGTGCCAGCAGCTTGGCGGGAGCGGGGCTCTACGAGCAGTACTTC.

The chain's CDR3 is CASSRDWTSTDTQYF. CDR3 DNA: TGTGCCAGCAGTCGGGACTGGACTAGCACAGATACGCAGTATTTT. This rearrangement joins TRBV7-9 to TRBJ2-3, with D possibly TRBD2 on 6 matching bases. V lost 6 bases, J lost 0 bases, and 13 bases lay in between. This CDR3 region has 15 residues. Germline V gives CDR1 SEHNR, CDR2 FQNEAQ (reference sequence).

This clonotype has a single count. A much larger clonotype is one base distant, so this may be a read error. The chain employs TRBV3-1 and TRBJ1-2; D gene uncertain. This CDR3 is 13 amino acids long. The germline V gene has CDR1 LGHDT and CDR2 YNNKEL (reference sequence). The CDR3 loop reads CTSSPGRYYGYTF. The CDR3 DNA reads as TGTACCAGCAGCCCCGGACGATACTATGGCTACACCTTC. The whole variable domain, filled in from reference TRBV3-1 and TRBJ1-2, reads DTAVSQTPKYLVTQMGNDKSIKCEQNLGHDTMYWYKQDSKKFLKIMFSYNNKELIINETVPNRFSPKSPDKAHLNLHINSLELGDSAVYFCTSSPGRYYGYTFGSGTRLTVV.

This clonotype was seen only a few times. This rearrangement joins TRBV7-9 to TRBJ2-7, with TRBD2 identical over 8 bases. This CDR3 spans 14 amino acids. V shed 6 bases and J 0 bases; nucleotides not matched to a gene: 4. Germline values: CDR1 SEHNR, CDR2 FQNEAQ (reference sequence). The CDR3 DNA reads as TGTGCCAGCAGGCAAAGCGGGAGCTCCTACGAGCAGTACTTC. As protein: CASRQSGSSYEQYF. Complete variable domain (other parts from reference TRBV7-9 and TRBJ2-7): DTGVSQNPRHKITKRGQNVTFRCDPISEHNRLYWYRQTLGQGPEFLTYFQNEAQLEKSRLLSDRFSAERPKGSFSTLEIQRTEQGDSAMYLCASRQSGSSYEQYFGPGTRLTVT.

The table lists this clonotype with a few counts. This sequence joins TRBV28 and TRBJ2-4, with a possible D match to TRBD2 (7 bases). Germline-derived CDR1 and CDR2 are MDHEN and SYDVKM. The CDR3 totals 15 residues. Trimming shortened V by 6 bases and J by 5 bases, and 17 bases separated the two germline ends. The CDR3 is CASSPQGLAENIQYF. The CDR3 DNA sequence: TGTGCCAGCAGCCCCCAGGGGCTAGCGGAAAACATTCAGTACTTC.

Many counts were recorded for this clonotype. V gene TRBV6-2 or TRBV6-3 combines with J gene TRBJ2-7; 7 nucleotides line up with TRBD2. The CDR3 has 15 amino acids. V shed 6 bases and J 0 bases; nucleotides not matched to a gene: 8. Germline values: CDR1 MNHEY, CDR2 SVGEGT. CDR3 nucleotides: TGTGCCAGCAGCAAACTAGCGTCTAGCTCCTACGAGCAGTACTTC. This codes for CASSKLASSSYEQYF.

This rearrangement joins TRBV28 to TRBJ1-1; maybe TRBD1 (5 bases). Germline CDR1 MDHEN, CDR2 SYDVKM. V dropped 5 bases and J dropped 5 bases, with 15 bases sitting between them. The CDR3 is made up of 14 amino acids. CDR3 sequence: CASSPLEGKTEAFF. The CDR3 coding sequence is TGTGCCAGCAGTCCCCTAGAGGGGAAGACTGAAGCTTTCTTT.

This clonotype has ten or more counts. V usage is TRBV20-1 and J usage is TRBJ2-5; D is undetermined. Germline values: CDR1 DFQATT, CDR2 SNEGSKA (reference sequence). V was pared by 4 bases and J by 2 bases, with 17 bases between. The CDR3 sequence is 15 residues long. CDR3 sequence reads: CSANKFSQNQETQYF. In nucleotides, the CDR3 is TGCAGTGCTAATAAATTCAGCCAGAATCAAGAGACCCAGTACTTC.

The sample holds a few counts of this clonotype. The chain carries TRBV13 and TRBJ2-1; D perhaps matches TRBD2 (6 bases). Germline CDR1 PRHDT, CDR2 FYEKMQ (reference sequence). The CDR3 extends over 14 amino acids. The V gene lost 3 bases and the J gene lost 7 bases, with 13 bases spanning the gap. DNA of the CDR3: TGTGCCAGCAGCTTGGGCGGGATTGTGAATGAGCAGTTCTTC. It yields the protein CASSLGGIVNEQFF.

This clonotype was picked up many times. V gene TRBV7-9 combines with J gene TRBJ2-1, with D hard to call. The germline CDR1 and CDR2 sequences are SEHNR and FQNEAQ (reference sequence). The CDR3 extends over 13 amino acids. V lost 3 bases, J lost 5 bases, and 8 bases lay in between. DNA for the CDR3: TGTGCCAGCAGCTTTTTGACAAACAATGAGCAGTTCTTC. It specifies CASSFLTNNEQFF.

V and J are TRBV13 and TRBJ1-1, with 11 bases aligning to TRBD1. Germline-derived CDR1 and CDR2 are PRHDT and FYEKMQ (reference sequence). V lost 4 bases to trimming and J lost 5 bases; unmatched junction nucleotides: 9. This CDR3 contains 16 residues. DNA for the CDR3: TGTGCCAGCAGCTCACCGTGGACAGGGGGCGTAACTGAAGCTTTCTTT. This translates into CASSSPWTGGVTEAFF.

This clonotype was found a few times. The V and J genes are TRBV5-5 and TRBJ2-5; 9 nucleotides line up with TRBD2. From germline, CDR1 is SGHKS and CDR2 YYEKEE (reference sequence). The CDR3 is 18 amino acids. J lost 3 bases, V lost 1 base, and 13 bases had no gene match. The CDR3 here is CASSLSTLGTSREETQYF. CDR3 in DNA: TGTGCCAGCAGCTTGTCTACCCTCGGGACTAGCAGAGAAGAGACCCAGTACTTC.

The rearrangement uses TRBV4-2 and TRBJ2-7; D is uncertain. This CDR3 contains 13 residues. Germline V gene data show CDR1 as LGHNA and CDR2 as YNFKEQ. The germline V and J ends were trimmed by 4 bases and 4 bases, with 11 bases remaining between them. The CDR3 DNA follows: TGTGCCAGCAGCCCCCAGGATGGTTACGAGCAGTACGTC. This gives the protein CASSPQDGYEQYV.

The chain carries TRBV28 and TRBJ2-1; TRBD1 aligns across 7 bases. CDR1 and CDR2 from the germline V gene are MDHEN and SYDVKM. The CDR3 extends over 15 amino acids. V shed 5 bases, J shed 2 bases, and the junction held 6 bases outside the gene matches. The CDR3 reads CASSPRDSPYNEQFF. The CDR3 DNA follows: TGTGCCAGCAGTCCACGGGACAGCCCCTACAATGAGCAGTTCTTC.

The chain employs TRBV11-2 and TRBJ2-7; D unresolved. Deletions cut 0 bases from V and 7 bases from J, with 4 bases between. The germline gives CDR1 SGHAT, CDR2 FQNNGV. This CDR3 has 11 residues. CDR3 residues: CASSLEMEQYF. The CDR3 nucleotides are TGTGCCAGCAGCTTAGAGATGGAGCAGTACTTC.

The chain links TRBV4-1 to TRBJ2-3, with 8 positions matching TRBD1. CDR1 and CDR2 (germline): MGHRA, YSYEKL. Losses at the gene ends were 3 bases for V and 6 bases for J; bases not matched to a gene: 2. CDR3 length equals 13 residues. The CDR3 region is CASSHRGQDTQYF. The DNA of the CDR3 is TGCGCCAGCAGCCACAGGGGGCAGGATACGCAGTATTTT.